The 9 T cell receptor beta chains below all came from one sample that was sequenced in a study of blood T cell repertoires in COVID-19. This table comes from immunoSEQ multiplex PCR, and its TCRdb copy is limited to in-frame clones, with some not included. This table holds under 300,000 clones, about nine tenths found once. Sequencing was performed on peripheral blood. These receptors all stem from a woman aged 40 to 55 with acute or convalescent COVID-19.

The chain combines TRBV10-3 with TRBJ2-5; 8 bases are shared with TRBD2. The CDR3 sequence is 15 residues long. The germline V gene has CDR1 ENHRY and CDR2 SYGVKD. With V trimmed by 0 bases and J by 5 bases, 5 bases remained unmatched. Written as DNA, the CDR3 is TGTGCCATCAGTGAGTCGAAGTCTAGCGGGGAGACCCAGTACTTC. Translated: CAISESKSSGETQYF.

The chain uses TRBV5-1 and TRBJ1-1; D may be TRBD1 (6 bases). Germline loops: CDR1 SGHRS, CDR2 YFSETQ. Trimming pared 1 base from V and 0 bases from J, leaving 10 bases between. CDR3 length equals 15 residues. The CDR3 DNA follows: TGCGCCAGCAGCTTGACACAGGGAGTGAACACTGAAGCTTTCTTT. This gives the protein CASSLTQGVNTEAFF.

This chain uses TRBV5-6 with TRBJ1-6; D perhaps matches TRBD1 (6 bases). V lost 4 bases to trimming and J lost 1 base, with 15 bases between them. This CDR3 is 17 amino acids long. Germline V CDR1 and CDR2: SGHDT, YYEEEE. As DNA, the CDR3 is TGTGCCAGCAGCCGGGGATGGGGGCAGTCCTATAATTCACCCCTCCACTTT. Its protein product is CASSRGWGQSYNSPLHF.

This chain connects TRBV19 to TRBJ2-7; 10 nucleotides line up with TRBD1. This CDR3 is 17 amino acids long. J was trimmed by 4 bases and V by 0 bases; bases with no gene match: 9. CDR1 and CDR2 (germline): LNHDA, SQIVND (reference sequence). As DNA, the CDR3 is TGTGCCAGTAGTATAGATGGGGAGGACAGGGGGAAATACGAGCAGTACGTC. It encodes CASSIDGEDRGKYEQYV.

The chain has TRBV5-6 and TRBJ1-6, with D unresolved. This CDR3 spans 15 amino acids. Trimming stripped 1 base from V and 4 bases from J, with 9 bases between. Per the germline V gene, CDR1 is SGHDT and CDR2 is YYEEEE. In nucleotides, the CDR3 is TGTGCCAGCAGCTTGCGGCAGGCGTATAATTCACCCCTCCACTTT. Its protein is CASSLRQAYNSPLHF.

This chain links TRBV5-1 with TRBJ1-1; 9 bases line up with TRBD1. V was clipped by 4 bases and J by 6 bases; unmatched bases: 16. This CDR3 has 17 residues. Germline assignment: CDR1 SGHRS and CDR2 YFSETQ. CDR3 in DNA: TGCGCCAGCAGCGTAACAGGGGGCGGCGGAAGGACCCCTGAAGCTTTCTTT. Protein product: CASSVTGGGGRTPEAFF.

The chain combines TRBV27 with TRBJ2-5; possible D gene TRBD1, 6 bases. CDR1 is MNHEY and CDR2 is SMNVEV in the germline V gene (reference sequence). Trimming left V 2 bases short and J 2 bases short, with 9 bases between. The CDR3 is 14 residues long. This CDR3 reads CASSLTRGQETQYF. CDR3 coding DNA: TGTGCCAGCAGTTTAACGAGGGGGCAAGAGACCCAGTACTTC.

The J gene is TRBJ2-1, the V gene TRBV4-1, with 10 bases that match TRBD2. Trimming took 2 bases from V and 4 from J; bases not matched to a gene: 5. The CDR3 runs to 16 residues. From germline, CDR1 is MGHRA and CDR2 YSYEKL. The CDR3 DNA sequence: TGCGCCAGCAGCCAACAGCGGGGGGGCAGGTACAATGAGCAGTTCTTC. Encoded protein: CASSQQRGGRYNEQFF.

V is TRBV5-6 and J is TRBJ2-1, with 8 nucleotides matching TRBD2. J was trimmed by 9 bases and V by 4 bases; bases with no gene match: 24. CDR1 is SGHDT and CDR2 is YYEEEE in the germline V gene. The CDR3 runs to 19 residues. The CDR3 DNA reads TGTGCCAGCAGCCAGATGGGCCCACTAGCGGAGAAGAGGTATGGTGAGCAGTTCTTC. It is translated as CASSQMGPLAEKRYGEQFF.